This TCR beta chain emerged from a study of T cells in Graves' hyperthyroidism and ophthalmopathy. As to this clonotype: Its cognate antigen is unknown.

Overall study results and limits: From stable hyperthyroidism, ophthalmopathy was set apart by a 13 V-J model. Most clonotypes expanded in the thyroid (above 0.001) were also present in blood.

Authors of the study amplified TCR beta CDR3 regions from RNA transcripts. The study used the HTBI primer set for a first-round RT-PCR of the TCR CDR3. TCRdb passed the multiplex PCR reads through MiXCR, listing each CDR3 protein once. The data hold over 350,000 distinct CDR3 sequences, with roughly 14% observed a single time. The CDR3 totals 14 residues. Germline assignment: CDR1 SGHNT and CDR2 YYREEE (reference sequence). Trimming stripped 4 bases from V and 3 bases from J, with 14 bases between. The receptor comes from a man younger than 30 with Graves' ophthalmopathy. Sequenced input: blood. This chain uses TRBV5-4 with TRBJ2-7; D is possibly TRBD1 (6 bases). CDR3: CASSQRDKSYEQYF. Written as DNA, the CDR3 is TGTGCCAGCAGCCAGAGGGACAAGAGCTACGAGCAGTACTTC.